The 32 T cell receptor beta chains listed next were all sequenced from one sample in a study of cytomegalovirus exposure and HLA in healthy donors. PCR involved 60 Vbeta and 13 Jbeta primers. Here immunoSEQ multiplex PCR was the method, and the copy in TCRdb shows in-frame clones only, minus some. The sample yields some 200,000 clones, 82% seen once. The specimen sequenced was PBMCs. These receptors originate from a boy younger than 10 in good health and CMV-seronegative.

The chain carries TRBV4-3 and TRBJ2-3; a weak D match, TRBD2 (6 bases). From germline, CDR1 is LGHNA and CDR2 YSLEER. This CDR3 comprises 17 residues. Trimming took 2 bases from V and 7 from J, leaving 22 bases between them. The CDR3 sequence: CASSQSGVGPGVNTQYF. CDR3 sequence (DNA): TGCGCCAGCAGCCAAAGTGGGGTGGGCCCGGGGGTAAATACGCAGTATTTT.

This clone was observed a few times. This sequence joins TRBV7-3 and TRBJ2-3; TRBD2 aligns across 8 bases. The V gene's germline CDR1 is SGHTA and CDR2 FQGTGA. V shed 5 bases and J 2 bases; nucleotides not matched to a gene: 9. The CDR3 sequence is 16 residues long. As DNA, the CDR3 is TGTGCCAGCAGCCCCGGAGCGGGGGAGCTCACAGATACGCAGTATTTT. Its protein is CASSPGAGELTDTQYF.

This CDR3 is CASSPDSQETQYF. The CDR3 DNA is TGTGCCAGCAGCCCGGACAGCCAAGAGACCCAGTACTTC. The chain is built from TRBV7-9 and TRBJ2-5; tentative D call: TRBD1 (6 bases). Germline V gives CDR1 SEHNR, CDR2 FQNEAQ (reference sequence). This CDR3 is 13 amino acids long. V lost 5 bases and J lost 1, with 8 bases in between.

CDR3 nucleotides: TGTGCCAGCAGTGAAGAGGGGGGGGGCACAGATACGCAGTATTTT. Translated, it gives CASSEEGGGTDTQYF. The V call is TRBV6-1, the J call TRBJ2-3; perhaps TRBD2 as D (7 bases). V lost 1 base and J 1 base, leaving 9 bases between the germline ends. CDR1 is MNHNS and CDR2 is SASEGT in the germline V gene. CDR3 length: 15 amino acids.

The count of this clone is one. The chain carries TRBV19 and TRBJ2-3, with 7 positions matching TRBD2. The CDR3 is made up of 15 amino acids. After removal of 3 bases from V and 2 bases from J, the junction contained 5 bases not matched to a gene. Germline lookup yields CDR1 LNHDA and CDR2 SQIVND (reference sequence). CDR3 DNA sequence: TGTGCCAGTAGTATCAAGGCGGGGGACACAGATACGCAGTATTTT. Encoded protein: CASSIKAGDTDTQYF.

The rearrangement joins TRBV7-2 to TRBJ2-7, with 14 bases that match TRBD2. Trimming at V came to 3 bases and at J to 4 bases, leaving 5 bases not matched to a gene. In germline, CDR1 is SGHTA, CDR2 FQGNSA. The CDR3 spans 16 residues. The CDR3 nucleotides are TGTGCCAGCAGCTTCGCCCGGACTAGCGGGGGGTACGAGCAGTACTTC. This codes for CASSFARTSGGYEQYF.

The rearrangement joins TRBV11-2 to TRBJ2-5, with D possibly TRBD2 on 5 matching bases. The DNA end lines up better with TRBJ2-7; the J call may be wrong. Germline values: CDR1 SGHAT, CDR2 FQNNGV. The CDR3 consists of 14 residues. As DNA, the CDR3 is TGTGCCAGCAGCTTAGACGGGATCTCCTACGAGCAGTACTTC. It translates to CASSLDGISYEQYF.

The chain has TRBV19 and TRBJ2-7, with 12 bases matching TRBD2. The CDR3 is 14 amino acids. CDR1 LNHDA and CDR2 SQIVND come from the germline V gene (reference sequence). V was pared by 10 bases and J by 0 bases, with 4 bases of the junction left unmatched. The CDR3 DNA is TGTGCCACCTCTAGCGGGGGGGTCTCCTACGAGCAGTACTTC. It specifies CATSSGGVSYEQYF.

This chain links TRBV7-2 with TRBJ2-2; 7 nucleotides align to TRBD1. With V trimmed by 6 bases and J by 7 bases, 11 bases remained unmatched. Germline CDR1 and CDR2: SGHTA and FQGNSA. The CDR3 sequence is 15 residues long. CDR3 loop: CASRLGGMRDGELFF. CDR3 bases: TGTGCCAGCAGACTAGGGGGCATGAGGGACGGGGAGCTGTTTTTT.

The chain employs TRBV15 and TRBJ1-2, with TRBD1 as a possible D gene (5 bases). This CDR3 comprises 14 residues. The germline CDR1 and CDR2 sequences are LNHNV and YYDKDF (reference sequence). Trimming removed 0 bases from V and 6 bases from J, with 11 bases in between. CDR3 sequence: CATSREPTGDGYTF. Written as DNA, the CDR3 is TGTGCCACCAGCAGAGAGCCCACAGGAGATGGCTACACCTTC.

The chain joins TRBV4-1 to TRBJ2-3; 8 positions agree with TRBD1. The CDR3 runs 16 residues. CDR1 MGHRA and CDR2 YSYEKL come from the germline V gene. V dropped 4 bases and J dropped 8; count of bases not matched to a gene: 14. The CDR3 spells CASSLRWDRSLGTQYF. The CDR3 DNA follows: TGCGCCAGCAGCCTCAGATGGGACAGGTCCCTCGGTACGCAGTATTTT.

The chain joins TRBV7-9 to TRBJ2-3; 8 nucleotides align to TRBD2. The CDR3 runs to 15 residues. V shed 4 bases, J shed 2 bases, and the junction held 5 bases outside the gene matches. CDR1 and CDR2 (germline): SEHNR, FQNEAQ (reference sequence). CDR3 DNA sequence: TGTGCCAGCAGCTACACTAGCGGACCCACAGATACGCAGTATTTT. Translated: CASSYTSGPTDTQYF.

The V gene is TRBV5-1, the J gene TRBJ2-1, with D perhaps matching TRBD2 (5 bases). Deletions cut 2 bases from V and 2 bases from J, with 8 bases between. CDR3 length: 14 amino acids. The germline CDR1 and CDR2 sequences are SGHRS and YFSETQ. CDR3 amino acids: CASSFNSAYNEQFF. CDR3 bases: TGCGCCAGCAGCTTTAATAGCGCCTACAATGAGCAGTTCTTC. The full variable domain, in which reference TRBV5-1 and TRBJ2-1 provide the parts outside the CDR3, is KAGVTQTPRYLIKTRGQQVTLSCSPISGHRSVSWYQQTPGQGLQFLFEYFSETQRNKGNFPGRFSGRQFSNSRSEMNVSTLELGDSALYLCASSFNSAYNEQFFGPGTRLTVL.

This sequence joins TRBV5-1 and TRBJ1-2; the match to TRBD1 covers 9 bases. The CDR3 covers 14 residues. The V gene's germline CDR1 is SGHRS and CDR2 YFSETQ. After removal of 4 bases from V and 3 bases from J, the junction contained 4 bases not matched to a gene. The CDR3 sequence: CASSRTGVYYGYTF. The CDR3 nucleotides read TGCGCCAGCAGCCGGACAGGGGTTTACTATGGCTACACCTTC.

CDR3 sequence: CASSEGTGPATEAFF. Written as DNA, the CDR3 is TGTGCCAGCTCAGAAGGTACAGGGCCGGCCACTGAAGCTTTCTTT. The chain is built from TRBV6-1 and TRBJ1-1, with a possible D match to TRBD1 (6 bases). This CDR3 comprises 15 residues. CDR1 and CDR2 (germline): MNHNS, SASEGT. V lost 8 bases, J lost 4 bases, and 20 bases lay in between.

J is TRBJ2-3 and V is TRBV7-3; D call uncertain. The CDR3 extends over 13 amino acids. The germline V gene has CDR1 SGHTA and CDR2 FQGTGA. With 6 bases removed from V and 3 bases from J, the gap between germline ends came to 10 bases. The CDR3 nucleotides are TGTGCCAGCAGTTTAGGTCAGACAGATACGCAGTATTTT. The encoded protein is CASSLGQTDTQYF.

V usage is TRBV9 and J usage is TRBJ2-1, with TRBD2 identical over 8 bases. CDR3 length: 16 amino acids. Per germline, CDR1 SGDLS and CDR2 YYNGEE. After removal of 0 bases from V and 7 bases from J, the junction contained 9 bases not matched to a gene. The CDR3 loop is CASSVGQREPPNEQFF. The CDR3 DNA is TGTGCCAGCAGCGTAGGGCAGCGGGAGCCCCCAAATGAGCAGTTCTTC.

The V and J genes are TRBV6-5 and TRBJ1-3; perhaps TRBD1 as D (5 bases). V lost 2 bases to trimming and J lost 0 bases, with 8 bases between them. This CDR3 has 15 residues. Germline CDR1 is MNHEY and CDR2 is SVGAGI. The CDR3 loop reads CASSYGGNSGNTIYF. In DNA, the CDR3 is TGTGCCAGCAGTTACGGGGGGAACTCTGGAAACACCATATATTTT.

This clone has a handful of counts. The chain carries TRBV7-2 and TRBJ2-1, with 8 bases identical to TRBD1. The CDR3 sequence is 15 residues long. With V trimmed by 4 bases and J by 3 bases, 5 bases remained unmatched. In germline, CDR1 is SGHTA, CDR2 FQGNSA. In DNA form, the CDR3 reads TGTGCCAGCAGCTGGGGTGGGACAGGCTACAATGAGCAGTTCTTC. Its translation is CASSWGGTGYNEQFF.

This clone was counted a single time. The genes are TRBV6-5 and TRBJ1-1, with 9 bases aligning to TRBD1. CDR1 is MNHEY, CDR2 SVGAGI, per germline. The CDR3 extends over 15 amino acids. After removal of 6 bases from V and 4 bases from J, the junction contained 9 bases not matched to a gene. CDR3: CASRPYRQGGTEAFF. The CDR3 bases are TGTGCCAGCAGACCTTACAGACAGGGGGGCACTGAAGCTTTCTTT.

The V call is TRBV6-6, the J call TRBJ2-3; 7 nucleotides match TRBD1. In germline, CDR1 is MNHNY, CDR2 SVGAGI (reference sequence). This CDR3 contains 16 residues. J gave up 2 bases and V 5 bases, and 10 bases lay outside the gene matches. CDR3 protein: CASSKHGQEVTDTQYF. The CDR3 DNA reads TGTGCCAGCAGTAAGCATGGACAGGAAGTCACAGATACGCAGTATTTT.

The count of this clone is one. DNA of the CDR3: TGTGCCAGCAGCTTGCAAGGGAGGAACACCGGGGAGCTGTTTTTT. Its translation is CASSLQGRNTGELFF. The chain carries TRBV5-6 and TRBJ2-2; D perhaps matches TRBD2 (5 bases). V was clipped by 1 base and J by 1 base, with 8 bases between them. Per germline, CDR1 SGHDT and CDR2 YYEEEE. The CDR3 length is 15 residues.

This chain connects TRBV7-8 to TRBJ2-7, with a weak D call TRBD2 (7 bases). Trimming took off 2 bases at V and 3 bases at J, with 20 bases between the two ends. The germline V gene encodes CDR1 SGHVS and CDR2 FQNEAQ. The CDR3 contains 17 residues. CDR3: CASSLWTGGSPYYEQYF. The DNA of the CDR3 is TGTGCCAGCAGCTTATGGACGGGGGGCAGCCCTTACTACGAGCAGTACTTC.

The chain uses TRBV7-8 and TRBJ1-3; D gene uncertain. Looked up from germline, CDR1 is SGHVS and CDR2 is FQNEAQ. The V end lost 1 base, the J end lost 3 bases, and 7 bases lay between the germline ends. The CDR3 has 14 residues. In DNA, the CDR3 is TGTGCCAGCAGCTTAGGTCCCAGTGGAAACACCATATATTTT. It is translated as CASSLGPSGNTIYF.

The V gene is TRBV11-2, the J gene TRBJ1-3; no clear D gene. The CDR3 sequence is 14 residues long. Germline V gene data show CDR1 as SGHAT and CDR2 as FQNNGV. Trimming stripped 4 bases from V and 0 bases from J, with 7 bases between. For the CDR3, the DNA is TGTGCCAGCAGCTCCGGTTTCTCTGGAAACACCATATATTTT. Protein product: CASSSGFSGNTIYF.

CDR3 in amino acids: CASSAGTSGGRGAQYF. The CDR3 nucleotides are TGTGCCAGCAGCGCCGGGACTAGCGGGGGCCGGGGGGCCCAGTACTTC. V usage is TRBV2 and J usage is TRBJ2-5; TRBD2 matches 14 bases. The trim removed 6 bases at V and 9 bases at J, leaving 12 bases unmatched. Germline V gene sequence: CDR1 SNHLY, CDR2 FYNNEI. The CDR3 has 16 residues. The full variable domain, its missing parts supplied by reference TRBV2 and TRBJ2-5, is EPEVTQTPSHQVTQMGQEVILRCVPISNHLYFYWYRQILGQKVEFLVSFYNNEISEKSEIFDDQFSVERPDGSNFTLKIRSTKLEDSAMYFCASSAGTSGGRGAQYFGPGTRLLVL.

Here the CDR3 reads CASSLDQGGARAQHF. CDR3 sequence (DNA): TGTGCCAGCAGCTTAGACCAAGGGGGCGCGAGGGCCCAGCATTTT. The V and J genes are TRBV7-2 and TRBJ1-5; 7 positions agree with TRBD1. The CDR3 contains 15 residues. The J segment lost 11 bases and the V segment lost 1 base, leaving 11 bases of the junction unmatched. CDR1 is SGHTA and CDR2 is FQGNSA in the germline V gene.

The V call is TRBV7-3, the J call TRBJ1-2, with 9 nucleotides matching TRBD1. Trimming at V came to 5 bases and at J to 4 bases, leaving 5 bases not matched to a gene. The germline V gene encodes CDR1 SGHTA and CDR2 FQGTGA. CDR3 length equals 14 residues. CDR3 coding DNA: TGTGCCAGCAGCGCCCGGGACAGGGCCTATGGCTACACCTTC. Amino acids: CASSARDRAYGYTF.

The chain is built from TRBV7-3 and TRBJ1-1; D is possibly TRBD1 (5 bases). Germline V gene data show CDR1 as SGHTA and CDR2 as FQGTGA. The CDR3 runs 19 residues. Trimming took 2 bases from V and 0 from J, leaving 22 bases between them. The CDR3 sequence is CASSLDGSGRQDMNTEAFF. CDR3 in DNA: TGTGCCAGCAGCTTAGATGGCTCGGGGAGGCAGGACATGAACACTGAAGCTTTCTTT.

The CDR3 coding sequence is TGCAGTGCTAGGAGCGGTCAGCAGTACTTC. Its protein is CSARSGQQYF. The chain combines TRBV20-1 with TRBJ2-7; D is perhaps TRBD2 (5 bases). With 3 bases removed from V and 8 bases from J, the gap between germline ends came to 8 bases. The CDR3 runs to 10 residues. Germline V gives CDR1 DFQATT, CDR2 SNEGSKA (reference sequence).

This clone occurred once. V and J are TRBV19 and TRBJ2-3; the match to TRBD2 covers 11 bases. Germline V gene sequence: CDR1 LNHDA, CDR2 SQIVND (reference sequence). This CDR3 is 14 amino acids long. After removal of 6 bases from V and 6 bases from J, the junction contained 5 bases not matched to a gene. CDR3 sequence: CASSTSGGGDTQYF. In nucleotides, the CDR3 is TGTGCCAGTAGCACTAGCGGGGGAGGGGATACGCAGTATTTT.

In this sample, this clone turned up once. This sequence joins TRBV14 and TRBJ1-2; 7 bases are a match to TRBD1. Germline V gene data show CDR1 as SGHDN and CDR2 as FVKESK. After removal of 5 bases from V and 4 bases from J, the junction contained 4 bases not matched to a gene. The CDR3 extends over 13 amino acids. CDR3 bases: TGTGCCAGCAGCTCGGACAGGTTCTATGGCTACACCTTC. This translates into CASSSDRFYGYTF. The full variable domain, rest sourced from reference TRBV14 and TRBJ1-2, is EAGVTQFPSHSVIEKGQTVTLRCDPISGHDNLYWYRRVMGKEIKFLLHFVKESKQDESGMPNNRFLAERTGGTYSTLKVQPAELEDSGVYFCASSSDRFYGYTFGSGTRLTVV.